Below, 21 T cell receptor beta chains from the same sample are listed, as sequenced in a study of CD8 T cells in Susac syndrome. Random hexamers were used to reverse transcribe an amount of about 0.45 to 1 ug RNA. TCRdb analysed the immunoSEQ multiplex PCR reads with MiXCR anew, one entry per CDR3 protein. The sample includes roughly 150,000 distinct CDR3 sequences, less than 97% seen only once; the top ten take 0.14% to 0.15%. The sample taken for sequencing was CD8+ T cells from PBMCs. The origin of the receptors is a human donor with multiple sclerosis.

J is TRBJ2-7 and V is TRBV29-1, with TRBD1 matching 10 bases. CDR1 SQVTM and CDR2 ANQGSEA come from the germline V gene. This CDR3 is 16 amino acids long. V trimming: 5 bases; J trimming: 4 bases; junction bases outside the gene matches: 14. In DNA form, the CDR3 reads TGCAGCGTTCAGATCTCCCGGGACAGGGGCCCTTACGAGCAGTACGTC. Amino acids: CSVQISRDRGPYEQYV.

The rearrangement links TRBV15 to TRBJ2-3; the D gene is possibly TRBD1 (5 bases). This CDR3 is built from 14 residues. The germline V gene encodes CDR1 LNHNV and CDR2 YYDKDF (reference sequence). The ends were cut back, 3 bases at V and 4 bases at J, with 11 bases in the middle. CDR3 amino acids: CATSRVREADTQYF. CDR3 in DNA: TGTGCCACCAGCAGGGTCAGGGAAGCAGATACGCAGTATTTT.

This rearrangement joins TRBV30 to TRBJ1-2, with D hard to call. This CDR3 has 15 residues. Per germline, CDR1 GTSNPN and CDR2 SVGIG (reference sequence). The germline V and J ends were trimmed by 0 bases and 6 bases, with 17 bases remaining between them. In DNA, the CDR3 is TGTGCCTGGAGTGTACTGGGAGGTTCGGGCAATGGCTACACCTTC. Translated, it gives CAWSVLGGSGNGYTF.

The gene calls are TRBV6-4 and TRBJ1-1, with 8 bases lining up with TRBD1. Trimming removed 2 bases from V and 1 base from J; junction bases left unmatched: 0. The CDR3 is 14 residues long. Germline CDR1 is MRHNA and CDR2 is SNTAGT. CDR3 protein: CASSDGQGNTEAFF. CDR3 bases: TGTGCCAGCAGTGACGGACAGGGGAACACTGAAGCTTTCTTT.

This chain links TRBV27 with TRBJ2-3; D possibly corresponds to TRBD2 (6 bases). The CDR3 spans 14 residues. CDR1 and CDR2 from the germline V gene are MNHEY and SMNVEV (reference sequence). V was clipped by 4 bases and J by 4 bases, with 12 bases between them. CDR3 region: CASSYQGGSDTQYF. DNA of the CDR3: TGTGCCAGCAGTTACCAGGGAGGATCAGATACGCAGTATTTT.

This chain uses TRBV27 with TRBJ1-1; the D gene is possibly TRBD1 (6 bases). The V and J ends lost 3 bases and 5 bases respectively, with 10 bases between them. From germline, CDR1 is MNHEY and CDR2 SMNVEV (reference sequence). The CDR3 contains 13 residues. The CDR3 region has the DNA TGTGCCAGCAGTTTGGAGGGGGTTACTGAAGCTTTCTTT. Amino acids: CASSLEGVTEAFF.

The chain uses TRBV10-3 and TRBJ2-1; TRBD1 might be the D (5 bases). From germline, CDR1 is ENHRY and CDR2 SYGVKD. The germline V and J ends were trimmed by 4 bases and 3 bases, with 7 bases remaining between them. This CDR3 contains 13 residues. In DNA, the CDR3 is TGTGCCATCAGTGGACAGATCTACAATGAGCAGTTCTTC. Translated: CAISGQIYNEQFF.

The chain employs TRBV27 and TRBJ1-1; perhaps TRBD1 as D (5 bases). V lost 4 bases and J 0 bases, leaving 12 bases between the germline ends. CDR1 is MNHEY, CDR2 SMNVEV, per germline (reference sequence). The CDR3 is made up of 15 amino acids. The CDR3 reads CASSWGGRLNTEAFF. The CDR3 DNA sequence: TGTGCCAGCAGTTGGGGGGGACGCTTGAACACTGAAGCTTTCTTT.

This chain uses TRBV4-1 with TRBJ1-2; the D gene is possibly TRBD1 (6 bases). V was cut by 4 bases and J by 1 base, with 16 bases left in between. Germline V gene data show CDR1 as MGHRA and CDR2 as YSYEKL. This CDR3 comprises 16 residues. The CDR3 coding sequence is TGCGCCAGCAGCCCGGAGACAGGACCCCTTAACTATGGCTACACCTTC. Protein sequence: CASSPETGPLNYGYTF.

The chain recombines TRBV6-2 or TRBV6-3 with TRBJ2-3; 8 positions match TRBD2. This CDR3 region has 17 residues. Looked up from germline, CDR1 is MNHEY and CDR2 is SVGEGT. Trimming took 4 bases from V and 0 from J; bases not matched to a gene: 9. CDR3 amino acids: CASSLSSGGPSTDTQYF. The CDR3 nucleotides read TGTGCCAGCAGTTTGTCGTCGGGGGGGCCGAGCACAGATACGCAGTATTTT.

The V and J genes are TRBV13 and TRBJ2-1, with a weak D call TRBD1 (6 bases). Trimming removed 4 bases from V and 7 bases from J, with 17 bases in between. This CDR3 spans 15 amino acids. Germline assignment: CDR1 PRHDT and CDR2 FYEKMQ (reference sequence). The CDR3 spells CASSSYSDRMNEQFF. For the CDR3, the DNA is TGTGCCAGCAGCTCCTATTCGGACAGAATGAATGAGCAGTTCTTC.

This chain connects TRBV12-3 or TRBV12-4 to TRBJ2-1, with D unresolved. CDR3 size: 14 residues. Between the trimmed V and J ends, which lost 4 bases and 4 bases, there was a span of 11 bases. The CDR3 spells CASSSAEPYNEQFF. CDR3 DNA: TGTGCCAGCAGTTCGGCAGAGCCTTACAATGAGCAGTTCTTC.

V and J are TRBV15 and TRBJ2-1; weak D call: TRBD2 (5 bases). Germline CDR1 is LNHNV and CDR2 is YYDKDF (reference sequence). Trimming removed 2 bases at V and 6 bases at J, with 17 bases between. The CDR3 is 16 amino acids. The CDR3 loop reads CATSRIHPPEGNEQFF. DNA of the CDR3: TGTGCCACCAGCAGAATTCACCCCCCTGAGGGCAATGAGCAGTTCTTC.

The chain uses TRBV30 and TRBJ1-2; no clear D. This CDR3 is built from 12 residues. Germline CDR1 is GTSNPN and CDR2 is SVGIG (reference sequence). V lost 2 bases to trimming and J lost 4 bases, with 8 bases between them. CDR3 region: CAWSLGSYGYTF. As DNA, the CDR3 is TGTGCCTGGAGTTTGGGAAGCTATGGCTACACCTTC.

V gene TRBV9 combines with J gene TRBJ2-1, with D tentatively TRBD2 (6 bases). V lost 4 bases to trimming and J lost 4 bases, with 15 bases between them. The CDR3 sequence is 15 residues long. Per germline, CDR1 SGDLS and CDR2 YYNGEE. CDR3 sequence: CASSHPGERYNEQFF. In DNA form, the CDR3 reads TGTGCCAGCAGCCACCCGGGGGAACGGTACAATGAGCAGTTCTTC.

This clonotype was picked up a small number of times. The CDR3 region is CSVVTGESYEQYF. The DNA for the CDR3 is TGCAGCGTTGTAACAGGGGAATCCTACGAGCAGTACTTC. This sequence joins TRBV29-1 and TRBJ2-7; 7 bases match TRBD1. Germline V gives CDR1 SQVTM, CDR2 ANQGSEA. CDR3 length: 13 residues. V shed 4 bases, J shed 1 base, and the junction held 4 bases outside the gene matches.

This sequence joins TRBV7-9 and TRBJ1-5; D is perhaps TRBD1 (5 bases). This CDR3 is 18 amino acids long. The germline CDR1 and CDR2 sequences are SEHNR and FQNEAQ (reference sequence). Trimming removed 2 bases at V and 5 bases at J, with 22 bases between. The CDR3 region is CASSLLGAGFQGDQPQHF. As DNA, the CDR3 is TGTGCCAGCAGCTTATTAGGGGCAGGGTTTCAAGGGGATCAGCCCCAGCATTTT.

The V call is TRBV27, the J call TRBJ1-1; no clear D gene. The CDR3 is 14 amino acids. From germline, CDR1 is MNHEY and CDR2 SMNVEV (reference sequence). Trimming removed 3 bases from V and 4 bases from J, with 12 bases in between. The CDR3 DNA reads as TGTGCCAGCAGTTTGGGGATAGTAGGCACTGAAGCTTTCTTT. Amino acids: CASSLGIVGTEAFF.

The chain carries TRBV27 and TRBJ1-2, with unresolved D. V was pared by 5 bases and J by 0 bases, with 7 bases between. The CDR3 runs to 13 residues. Germline CDR1 reads MNHEY; CDR2 reads SMNVEV (reference sequence). The chain's CDR3 is CASSPTSNYGYTF. CDR3 in DNA: TGTGCCAGCAGTCCGACATCTAACTATGGCTACACCTTC.

J is TRBJ1-2 and V is TRBV14, with 7 bases identical to TRBD1. The CDR3 runs 15 residues. The junction had 13 bases not matched to a gene; V was cut back by 4 bases and J by 8 bases. Germline CDR1 is SGHDN and CDR2 is FVKESK. The CDR3 DNA reads TGTGCCAGCAGCCTAACAGGGGATTTAACGGAAGGCTACACCTTC. Residues: CASSLTGDLTEGYTF.

The rearrangement joins TRBV12-5 to TRBJ2-5; D is perhaps TRBD1 or TRBD2 (5 bases each). There are 13 residues in the CDR3. Germline CDR1 reads LGHNT; CDR2 reads FRNRAP. V lost 5 bases and J lost 1, with 8 bases in between. CDR3 in DNA: TGTGCTAGTGGTCTGGGGACCCAAGAGACCCAGTACTTC. It translates to CASGLGTQETQYF.